This entry concerns a single TCR beta chain. What it recognizes is unknown. These data belong to a study of Graves' ophthalmopathy and Graves' hyperthyroidism. For the study at large: By definition, stable hyperthyroidism involved no ophthalmopathy within 18 months of follow-up. General study findings and limits: The model achieved over 60% sensitivity and around 78% specificity for ophthalmopathy progression.

V was shortened by 5 bases and J by 5 bases, with 18 bases between the two germline ends. The CDR3 has 16 amino acids. Germline V lookup: CDR1 SNHLY, CDR2 FYNNEI. RNA transcripts provided the template for amplifying TCR beta CDR3 regions. RT-PCR in the first round used HTBI primers; a second-round multiplex PCR followed. One entry per CDR3 protein results from TCRdb running MiXCR on the multiplex PCR reads. This sample has roughly 1.1 million distinct CDR3 sequences; about 36% occur once, and the top ten carry more than 9.5%. The sequence was collected from an adult man with Graves' hyperthyroidism. This chain links TRBV2 with TRBJ1-4; no clear D gene. The sequencing input was peripheral blood or thyroid tissue (not recorded which). As DNA, the CDR3 is TGTGCCAGCAGTAAAAGGGTCCACGGAAGGAATGAAAAACTGTTTTTT. This sequence encodes CASSKRVHGRNEKLFF.